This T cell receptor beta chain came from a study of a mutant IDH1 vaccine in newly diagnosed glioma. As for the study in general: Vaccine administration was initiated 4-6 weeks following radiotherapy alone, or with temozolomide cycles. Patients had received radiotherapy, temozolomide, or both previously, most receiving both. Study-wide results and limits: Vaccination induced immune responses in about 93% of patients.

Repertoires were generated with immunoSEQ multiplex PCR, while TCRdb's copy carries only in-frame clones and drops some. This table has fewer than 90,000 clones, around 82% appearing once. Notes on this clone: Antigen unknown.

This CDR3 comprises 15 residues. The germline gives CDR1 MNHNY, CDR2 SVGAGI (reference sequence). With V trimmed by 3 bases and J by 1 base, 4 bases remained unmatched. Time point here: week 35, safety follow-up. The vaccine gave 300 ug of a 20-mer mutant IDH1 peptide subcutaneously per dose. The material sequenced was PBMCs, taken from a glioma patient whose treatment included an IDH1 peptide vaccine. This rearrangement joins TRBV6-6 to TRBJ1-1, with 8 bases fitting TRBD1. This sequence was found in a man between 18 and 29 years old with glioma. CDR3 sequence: CASSYGQGANTEAFF. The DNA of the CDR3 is TGTGCCAGCAGTTATGGGCAGGGGGCGAACACTGAAGCTTTCTTT.